The 32 T cell receptor beta chains below were found in one sample sequenced in a study of memory CD4+ T cells and cytomegalovirus serostatus. The protocol was immunoSEQ multiplex PCR, while the TCRdb copy is restricted to in-frame clones and leaves out a portion. The profile shows some 30,000 clones, around 74% of them singletons. Single viable CD3+CD4+CD8-CD45RO+ cells were sorted as the memory CD4+ T cells. Sequencing input: memory CD4+ T cells from blood. All receptors derive from an adult in good health and CMV-seronegative. Some clones in this sample may be carry-over from other donors' samples.

The chain combines TRBV11-2 with TRBJ1-1, with a tentative D call TRBD1 (5 bases). Trimming removed 2 bases from V and 5 bases from J, with 12 bases in between. CDR3 length: 14 residues. CDR1 and CDR2 (germline): SGHAT, FQNNGV. The CDR3 sequence: CASSLLRGWTEAFF. CDR3 DNA: TGTGCCAGCAGCTTATTACGGGGGTGGACTGAAGCTTTCTTT.

The chain couples TRBV7-6 to TRBJ1-1; a weak D match, TRBD1 (5 bases). Looked up from germline, CDR1 is SGHVS and CDR2 is FNYEAQ. The CDR3 length is 14 residues. V was clipped by 2 bases and J by 4 bases, with 11 bases between them. The CDR3 sequence: CASSLTGVATEAFF. CDR3 DNA sequence: TGTGCCAGCAGCTTAACGGGGGTGGCCACTGAAGCTTTCTTT.

The rearrangement joins TRBV14 to TRBJ2-7; D could derive from TRBD1 or TRBD2 (6 bases each). This CDR3 has 13 amino acids. Germline V gene sequence: CDR1 SGHDN, CDR2 FVKESK. V was shortened by 2 bases and J by 6 bases, with 11 bases between the two germline ends. This chain's CDR3 is CASSQFGGVEQYF. CDR3 bases: TGTGCCAGCAGCCAATTCGGGGGCGTCGAGCAGTACTTC.

The chain couples TRBV28 to TRBJ1-5, with D possibly being TRBD1 (6 bases). This CDR3 comprises 12 residues. V was shortened by 8 bases and J by 3 bases, with 8 bases between the two germline ends. Germline V lookup: CDR1 MDHEN, CDR2 SYDVKM. CDR3: CASGGANQPQHF. The CDR3 coding sequence is TGTGCCAGCGGGGGGGCCAATCAGCCCCAGCATTTT.

The chain carries TRBV5-6 and TRBJ2-7; 9 nucleotides agree with TRBD1. The CDR3 extends over 16 amino acids. J was trimmed by 2 bases and V by 4 bases; bases with no gene match: 10. Germline CDR1 is SGHDT and CDR2 is YYEEEE. The CDR3 coding sequence is TGTGCCAGCAGCAGAGTCCCGGGACAGGGTCCCTACGAGCAGTACTTC. Amino acid sequence: CASSRVPGQGPYEQYF.

V is TRBV2 and J is TRBJ2-3; 9 nucleotides agree with TRBD2. V was pared by 6 bases and J by 5 bases, with 12 bases of the junction left unmatched. The germline V gene encodes CDR1 SNHLY and CDR2 FYNNEI. The CDR3 runs to 16 residues. CDR3 in DNA: TGTGCCAGCAGGCCCCGGGCGGGGGGGCCCATAGATACGCAGTATTTT. This codes for CASRPRAGGPIDTQYF.

The rearrangement uses TRBV19 and TRBJ1-1, with 11 nucleotides matching TRBD1. The CDR3 has 14 amino acids. V dropped 7 bases and J dropped 14; count of bases not matched to a gene: 15. CDR1 is LNHDA, CDR2 SQIVND, per germline (reference sequence). For the CDR3, the DNA is TGTGCCAGTAACAAATACGGGACAGGGGGATCTCCATTCTTT. It specifies CASNKYGTGGSPFF.

V and J are TRBV7-8 and TRBJ1-1, with no clear D. Per the germline V gene, CDR1 is SGHVS and CDR2 is FQNEAQ. The CDR3 is 15 residues long. V lost 5 bases and J lost 1, with 14 bases in between. The CDR3 is CASSPGSYKNTEAFF. CDR3 bases: TGTGCCAGCAGCCCCGGGAGTTACAAGAACACTGAAGCTTTCTTT.

DNA for the CDR3: TGTGCCAGCAGCTTTTGGGGACTAGCGGGGGGCCTGAGCACAGATACGCAGTATTTT. This codes for CASSFWGLAGGLSTDTQYF. V usage is TRBV5-5 and J usage is TRBJ2-3, with 15 bases aligning to TRBD2. CDR1 SGHKS and CDR2 YYEKEE come from the germline V gene (reference sequence). The CDR3 consists of 19 residues. The J segment lost 0 bases and the V segment lost 2 bases, leaving 7 bases of the junction unmatched.

This clone was found a few times. The chain links TRBV5-4 to TRBJ1-1, with D perhaps TRBD1 (5 bases). This CDR3 is 13 amino acids long. CDR1 is SGHNT and CDR2 is YYREEE in the germline V gene (reference sequence). The V and J ends lost 4 bases and 4 bases respectively, with 11 bases between them. The CDR3 loop reads CASSPLGGTEAFF. The CDR3 nucleotides are TGTGCCAGCAGCCCCTTGGGGGGCACTGAAGCTTTCTTT. The full variable domain, with the rest looked up from reference TRBV5-4 and TRBJ1-1, is ETGVTQSPTHLIKTRGQQVTLRCSSQSGHNTVSWYQQALGQGPQFIFQYYREEENGRGNFPPRFSGLQFPNYSSELNVNALELDDSALYLCASSPLGGTEAFFGQGTRLTVV.

This clone has just a few counts. CDR3 sequence reads: CASSPVAGEDGYTF. The CDR3 nucleotides are TGTGCCAGCTCACCGGTAGCAGGGGAGGATGGCTACACCTTC. V and J are TRBV18 and TRBJ1-2; weak D call: TRBD1 (6 bases). There are 14 residues in the CDR3. Per the germline V gene, CDR1 is KGHSH and CDR2 is LQKENI. V lost 3 bases and J 6 bases, leaving 14 bases between the germline ends.

The gene calls are TRBV5-1 and TRBJ2-5; 11 bases map to TRBD1. The germline V gene encodes CDR1 SGHRS and CDR2 YFSETQ. The CDR3 is made up of 15 amino acids. V lost 3 bases to trimming and J lost 3 bases; unmatched junction nucleotides: 4. CDR3 loop: CASSYGTGGKETQYF. The CDR3 DNA follows: TGCGCCAGCAGCTATGGGACAGGGGGAAAAGAGACCCAGTACTTC.

This chain links TRBV6-5 with TRBJ1-3; 8 nucleotides align to TRBD1. CDR1 MNHEY and CDR2 SVGAGI come from the germline V gene. This CDR3 has 14 amino acids. V dropped 6 bases and J dropped 2; count of bases not matched to a gene: 3. CDR3 sequence (DNA): TGTGCCAGCAGGGACAGGGAAGCTGGAAACACCATATATTTT. It translates to CASRDREAGNTIYF.

The gene calls are TRBV18 and TRBJ2-3; weak D call: TRBD2 (5 bases). This CDR3 region has 14 residues. V was trimmed by 1 base and J by 6 bases, leaving 11 bases between them. CDR1 KGHSH and CDR2 LQKENI come from the germline V gene. The CDR3 coding sequence is TGTGCCAGCTCACCACGTCAGACGGGGGATACGCAGTATTTT. This codes for CASSPRQTGDTQYF. Complete variable domain (other parts from reference TRBV18 and TRBJ2-3): NAGVMQNPRHLVRRRGQEARLRCSPMKGHSHVYWYRQLPEEGLKFMVYLQKENIIDESGMPKERFSAEFPKEGPSILRIQQVVRGDSAAYFCASSPRQTGDTQYFGPGTRLTVL.

This clone was found once. V and J are TRBV4-1 and TRBJ1-1; no reliable D call. Trimming took 0 bases from V and 2 from J, leaving 13 bases between them. Looked up from germline, CDR1 is MGHRA and CDR2 is YSYEKL. The CDR3 sequence is 16 residues long. The CDR3 protein is CASSQEVFARNTEAFF. CDR3 bases: TGCGCCAGCAGCCAAGAAGTCTTCGCCCGAAACACTGAAGCTTTCTTT.

The V gene is TRBV7-9, the J gene TRBJ2-7; maybe TRBD2 (5 bases). The CDR3 runs to 13 residues. CDR1 and CDR2 from the germline V gene are SEHNR and FQNEAQ (reference sequence). The V gene lost 5 bases and the J gene lost 4 bases, with 12 bases spanning the gap. The CDR3 reads CASSLGGGYEQYF. Written as DNA, the CDR3 is TGTGCCAGCAGCCTCGGTGGAGGATACGAGCAGTACTTC.

The count of this clone is one. This sequence joins TRBV6-1 and TRBJ1-5, with D hard to call. The CDR3 length is 16 residues. Germline CDR1 reads MNHNS; CDR2 reads SASEGT. V was trimmed by 1 base and J by 8 bases, leaving 18 bases between them. In nucleotides, the CDR3 is TGTGCCAGCAGTGAAGATAGAATCTTCTCTCAGGAGCCCCAGCATTTT. It codes for CASSEDRIFSQEPQHF.

CDR3 nucleotide sequence: TGTGCCAGCAGCCAGGGCGGAGTCAATGAGCAGTTCTTC. Its protein product is CASSQGGVNEQFF. J is TRBJ2-1 and V is TRBV4-2, with no clear D. The CDR3 runs to 13 residues. Germline CDR1 LGHNA, CDR2 YNFKEQ. V shed 3 bases and J shed 6 bases, with 9 bases lying between them.

The chain recombines TRBV5-4 with TRBJ1-1, with D unclear. V lost 0 bases and J 3 bases, leaving 9 bases between the germline ends. Looked up from germline, CDR1 is SGHNT and CDR2 is YYREEE (reference sequence). The CDR3 extends over 14 amino acids. The CDR3 reads CASSLVGSHTEAFF. The CDR3 bases are TGTGCCAGCAGCTTGGTGGGATCCCACACTGAAGCTTTCTTT.

V and J are TRBV5-6 and TRBJ1-2; TRBD1 is a possible D gene (6 bases). The CDR3 is 12 amino acids. CDR1 SGHDT and CDR2 YYEEEE come from the germline V gene. V lost 0 bases and J 8 bases, leaving 8 bases between the germline ends. CDR3 bases: TGTGCCAGCAGCTTGGGACAGGACGGCTACACCTTC. Its translation: CASSLGQDGYTF.

CDR3 sequence: CASSLDTYYNSPLHF. In DNA, the CDR3 is TGTGCCAGCAGTTTAGATACTTACTATAATTCACCCCTCCACTTT. This chain joins TRBV28 and TRBJ1-6; D gene ambiguous. This CDR3 spans 15 amino acids. V was trimmed by 2 bases and J by 3 bases, leaving 8 bases between them. Germline V gives CDR1 MDHEN, CDR2 SYDVKM.

The rearrangement links TRBV10-3 to TRBJ1-5; tentative D call: TRBD1 (5 bases). The length of the CDR3 is 12 residues. From germline, CDR1 is ENHRY and CDR2 SYGVKD. V was shortened by 8 bases and J by 7 bases, with 12 bases between the two germline ends. Written as DNA, the CDR3 is TGTGCCATCGCACAGGTTAACCAGCCCCAGCATTTT. It encodes CAIAQVNQPQHF.

This chain uses TRBV29-1 with TRBJ1-1; tentative D call: TRBD1 (6 bases). From germline, CDR1 is SQVTM and CDR2 ANQGSEA. The CDR3 covers 13 residues. Trimming shortened V by 2 bases and J by 3 bases, and 10 bases separated the two germline ends. CDR3: CSVELHRDTEAFF. CDR3 bases: TGCAGCGTTGAACTTCACAGGGACACTGAAGCTTTCTTT.

The chain recombines TRBV27 with TRBJ2-2; D possibly matches TRBD1 or TRBD2 (5 bases each). This CDR3 spans 16 amino acids. Germline lookup yields CDR1 MNHEY and CDR2 SMNVEV (reference sequence). Trimming cost V 0 bases and J 9 bases, with 17 bases left between them. The CDR3 loop reads CASSLSRGSPPRELFF. CDR3 nucleotide sequence: TGTGCCAGCAGTTTATCTCGGGGCTCCCCTCCCCGGGAGCTGTTTTTT.

The chain joins TRBV6-5 to TRBJ2-3, with 9 bases aligning to TRBD2. This CDR3 contains 15 residues. CDR1 is MNHEY and CDR2 is SVGAGI in the germline V gene. V gave up 6 bases and J gave up 3 bases; unmatched junction bases: 7. In nucleotides, the CDR3 is TGTGCCAGCAGGGTAGCGGGGGCAGTAACAGATACGCAGTATTTT. This translates into CASRVAGAVTDTQYF.

The V and J genes are TRBV4-2 and TRBJ2-7, with D perhaps matching TRBD1 (5 bases). V shed 0 bases and J shed 4 bases, with 13 bases lying between them. CDR3 length equals 15 residues. Germline CDR1 LGHNA, CDR2 YNFKEQ. The CDR3 sequence is CASSQEGAVKYEQYF. For the CDR3, the DNA is TGTGCCAGCAGCCAAGAAGGGGCAGTGAAGTACGAGCAGTACTTC.

The chain joins TRBV14 to TRBJ2-7; no clear D. The ends were cut back, 1 base at V and 0 bases at J, with 10 bases in the middle. The CDR3 is 15 residues long. The germline V gene encodes CDR1 SGHDN and CDR2 FVKESK. The CDR3 DNA reads as TGTGCCAGCAGCCAAGGACTGTCGAGCTCCTACGAGCAGTACTTC. Its protein is CASSQGLSSSYEQYF.

The rearrangement links TRBV29-1 to TRBJ2-2; 8 bases are shared with TRBD2. The CDR3 sequence is 13 residues long. J lost 6 bases, V lost 6 bases, and 6 bases had no gene match. The germline V gene encodes CDR1 SQVTM and CDR2 ANQGSEA. CDR3 sequence reads: CSVGLAPAGELFF. CDR3 DNA: TGCAGCGTCGGACTAGCTCCGGCCGGGGAGCTGTTTTTT.

The chain uses TRBV25-1 and TRBJ1-3, with a possible D match to TRBD1 (5 bases). The germline CDR1 and CDR2 sequences are MGHDK and SYGVNS. Trimming shortened V by 4 bases and J by 0 bases, and 13 bases separated the two germline ends. The CDR3 is made up of 16 amino acids. CDR3 nucleotides: TGTGCCAGCAGTGGACAGAGGTCAAACTCTGGAAACACCATATATTTT. Its protein product is CASSGQRSNSGNTIYF.

The chain links TRBV11-3 to TRBJ1-2; TRBD1 matches 8 bases. This CDR3 is 15 amino acids long. The germline V gene has CDR1 SGHNT and CDR2 YENEEA. V was clipped by 0 bases and J by 5 bases; unmatched bases: 5. For the CDR3, the DNA is TGTGCCAGCAGCTTAGATGGAGACAGGGGTTATGGCTACACCTTC. Translating gives CASSLDGDRGYGYTF. Based on the CDR3 plus reference TRBV11-3 and TRBJ1-2, the full variable domain is EAGVVQSPRYKIIEKKQPVAFWCNPISGHNTLYWYLQNLGQGPELLIRYENEEAVDDSQLPKDRFSAERLKGVDSTLKIQPAELGDSAVYLCASSLDGDRGYGYTFGSGTRLTVV.

V usage is TRBV2 and J usage is TRBJ1-5; D unresolved. Germline V gene sequence: CDR1 SNHLY, CDR2 FYNNEI. Trimming cost V 4 bases and J 0 bases, with 13 bases left between them. CDR3 length: 16 residues. For the CDR3, the DNA is TGTGCCAGCAGTGTGAACGGACCCTTTAGCAATCAGCCCCAGCATTTT. Translation gives CASSVNGPFSNQPQHF.

This chain connects TRBV5-1 to TRBJ2-3, with D maybe TRBD2 (7 bases). CDR3 length equals 16 residues. The V gene lost 0 bases and the J gene lost 2 bases, with 13 bases spanning the gap. From germline, CDR1 is SGHRS and CDR2 YFSETQ. CDR3 sequence: CASSLAGRGLTDTQYF. The CDR3 nucleotides are TGCGCCAGCAGCTTGGCTGGGCGGGGGCTCACAGATACGCAGTATTTT.